What follows are 28 T cell receptor beta chains derived from one specimen sequenced in a study of cytotoxic CD8 clonotypes in ibrutinib-treated CLL (dated by TCRdb to about 2021). Receptor amplification or capture employed the immunoSEQ multiplex PCR assay. The immuneACCESS repertoire file appears here via TCRdb, limited to in-frame rearrangements. These files lack a portion of the clones; in checked studies, under half of the deficit traces to unresolved V genes, and the cause of the others is not known. The sample has tens of thousands of clones on record, approximately 57% of them singletons. Roughly 14% of the sample comes from the top ten. In the paper's terms, the time point label means: eleven to twelve months on ibrutinib. The sample here was PBMCs, taken after 12 months of ibrutinib treatment. Receptor source: a human donor with chronic lymphocytic leukemia.

This clone was counted many times. This chain connects TRBV6-1 to TRBJ1-2, with D perhaps TRBD1 (5 bases). Germline-derived CDR1 and CDR2 are MNHNS and SASEGT. Between the trimmed V and J ends, which lost 7 bases and 5 bases, there was a span of 14 bases. There are 13 residues in the CDR3. CDR3 sequence (DNA): TGTGCCAGCAAGCCTTGGGGGGATTATGGCTACACCTTC. It encodes CASKPWGDYGYTF.

The genes are TRBV5-4 and TRBJ2-7, with 12 bases identical to TRBD2. Losses at the gene ends were 4 bases for V and 5 bases for J; bases not matched to a gene: 13. CDR3 size: 17 residues. From germline, CDR1 is SGHNT and CDR2 YYREEE (reference sequence). The CDR3 loop reads CASSPSSGRAQFNEQYF. The CDR3, as DNA: TGTGCCAGCAGCCCCTCTAGCGGGAGGGCCCAATTTAACGAGCAGTACTTC.

This clone was seen just once. The V call is TRBV15, the J call TRBJ2-5, with D perhaps TRBD2 (5 bases). V lost 0 bases and J lost 5, with 13 bases in between. Germline lookup yields CDR1 LNHNV and CDR2 YYDKDF (reference sequence). The CDR3 length is 15 residues. The CDR3 DNA sequence: TGTGCCACCAGCAGAGATGAGGGCTCGTTGGAGACCCAGTACTTC. As protein: CATSRDEGSLETQYF.

This clone has a handful of counts. This chain connects TRBV14 to TRBJ2-4, with D maybe TRBD1 (7 bases). The CDR3 sequence is 14 residues long. Germline CDR1 is SGHDN and CDR2 is FVKESK. V was clipped by 4 bases and J by 5 bases, with 12 bases between them. The CDR3 DNA reads as TGTGCCAGCAGCCGACAGGGACTGGAAAACATTCAGTACTTC. This translates into CASSRQGLENIQYF.

The sample holds a few counts of this clone. The rearrangement uses TRBV10-3 and TRBJ2-3; TRBD2 matches 7 bases. The CDR3 contains 14 residues. The junction had 7 bases not matched to a gene; V was cut back by 8 bases and J by 2 bases. Germline V gene data show CDR1 as ENHRY and CDR2 as SYGVKD. The CDR3 DNA reads TGTGCCATCGCTAGCGGAGGGGTCACAGATACGCAGTATTTT. Translation: CAIASGGVTDTQYF.

This rearrangement joins TRBV5-1 to TRBJ2-7; 9 nucleotides match TRBD2. Trimming cost V 3 bases and J 3 bases; bases outside gene matches: 4. Germline V gene sequence: CDR1 SGHRS, CDR2 YFSETQ. This CDR3 has 14 residues. The CDR3 DNA reads as TGCGCCAGCAGCTGGACGACTAGCGGCTACGAGCAGTACTTC. As protein: CASSWTTSGYEQYF.

This clone has more than one count but fewer than ten. CDR3 DNA: TGCGCCAGCAGCCCAACTAGATGGACAGGGAAAAATCAGCCCCAGCATTTT. Protein: CASSPTRWTGKNQPQHF. The V call is TRBV4-1, the J call TRBJ1-5; TRBD1 matches 8 bases. Trimming at V came to 4 bases and at J to 4 bases, leaving 12 bases not matched to a gene. Germline values: CDR1 MGHRA, CDR2 YSYEKL. The CDR3 is made up of 17 amino acids.

The chain is built from TRBV6-5 and TRBJ1-1; D call uncertain. CDR1 and CDR2 from the germline V gene are MNHEY and SVGAGI. The CDR3 spans 15 residues. Trimming cost V 0 bases and J 3 bases, with 11 bases left between them. CDR3 region: CASSYSRDGDTEAFF. CDR3 nucleotide sequence: TGTGCCAGCAGTTACTCGAGAGATGGGGACACTGAAGCTTTCTTT.

The chain links TRBV19 to TRBJ1-2; 7 bases are a match to TRBD1. The CDR3 loop spans 16 amino acids. Germline CDR1 and CDR2: LNHDA and SQIVND (reference sequence). The trim removed 7 bases at V and 6 bases at J, leaving 17 bases unmatched. The CDR3 sequence is CASTRVWTGNGHGYTF. CDR3 bases: TGTGCCAGTACACGCGTATGGACAGGCAACGGGCATGGCTACACCTTC.

The rearrangement uses TRBV7-8 and TRBJ1-2; D may be TRBD1 (5 bases). This CDR3 region has 14 residues. Germline V CDR1 and CDR2: SGHVS, FQNEAQ. V gave up 1 base and J gave up 5 bases, with 11 bases separating them. CDR3 coding DNA: TGTGCCAGCAGCTTAGGGGCGGGGGGATATGGCTACACCTTC. It specifies CASSLGAGGYGYTF. Based on the CDR3 plus reference TRBV7-8 and TRBJ1-2, the full variable domain is GAGVSQSPRYKVAKRGQDVALRCDPISGHVSLFWYQQALGQGPEFLTYFQNEAQLDKSGLPSDRFFAERPEGSVSTLKIQRTQQEDSAVYLCASSLGAGGYGYTFGSGTRLTVV.

This chain uses TRBV11-3 with TRBJ2-5; 7 bases match TRBD2. With V trimmed by 5 bases and J by 4 bases, 13 bases remained unmatched. This CDR3 comprises 16 residues. Germline CDR1 and CDR2: SGHNT and YENEEA. The CDR3 DNA reads TGTGCCAGCAGCCCAGGCAAAGGGAGGGCCGGAGAGACCCAGTACTTC. It codes for CASSPGKGRAGETQYF.

The chain combines TRBV5-6 with TRBJ2-7, with TRBD1 matching 9 bases. The germline CDR1 and CDR2 sequences are SGHDT and YYEEEE. Losses at the gene ends were 0 bases for V and 1 base for J; bases not matched to a gene: 2. The CDR3 covers 15 residues. The CDR3 here is CASSLGGQGSYEQYF. The CDR3 bases are TGTGCCAGCAGCTTGGGGGGACAGGGTTCCTACGAGCAGTACTTC.

This clone was seen at least ten times. The chain recombines TRBV5-1 with TRBJ1-4, with D tentatively TRBD1 (6 bases). From germline, CDR1 is SGHRS and CDR2 YFSETQ. V was trimmed by 4 bases and J by 8 bases, leaving 18 bases between them. The CDR3 is 15 residues long. The DNA for the CDR3 is TGCGCCAGCAGCCCCCGATCAGGGGTTGGGGAAAAACTGTTTTTT. It codes for CASSPRSGVGEKLFF.

This clone was recorded only once. The gene calls are TRBV4-1 and TRBJ1-2; D unresolved. Per the germline V gene, CDR1 is MGHRA and CDR2 is YSYEKL. This CDR3 contains 13 residues. V lost 5 bases, J lost 2 bases, and 9 bases lay in between. The CDR3 here is CASSLGQNYGYTF. The CDR3 nucleotides read TGCGCCAGCAGCTTGGGTCAGAACTATGGCTACACCTTC.

The chain has TRBV21-1 and TRBJ2-5; no check of the table's D call, TRBD1, against the DNA was made. TRBV21-1 is flagged as a pseudogene. The CDR3 totals 12 residues. CDR3 in DNA: TGTGCCAGCAGAGGACAGGGGGAGACCCAGTACTTC. Protein: CASRGQGETQYF.

V and J are TRBV14 and TRBJ2-5, with D hard to call. V was pared by 4 bases and J by 2 bases, with 8 bases between. The CDR3 extends over 13 amino acids. Germline V gives CDR1 SGHDN, CDR2 FVKESK. This chain's CDR3 is CASSLGNQETQYF. CDR3 sequence (DNA): TGTGCCAGCAGCCTCGGAAATCAAGAGACCCAGTACTTC.

This clone was recorded many times. The chain has TRBV6-1 and TRBJ1-2; a weak D match, TRBD1 (5 bases). This CDR3 has 12 amino acids. The germline V gene encodes CDR1 MNHNS and CDR2 SASEGT. V lost 10 bases, J lost 7 bases, and 16 bases lay in between. CDR3 amino acids: CANSLPGLGYTF. CDR3 coding DNA: TGTGCCAACTCTCTCCCGGGGCTTGGCTACACCTTC.

The gene calls are TRBV6-4 and TRBJ1-1; 7 positions agree with TRBD1. V dropped 4 bases and J dropped 4; count of bases not matched to a gene: 6. CDR1 is MRHNA, CDR2 SNTAGT, per germline. The CDR3 is 14 residues long. CDR3 sequence reads: CASSADRVGTEAFF. The CDR3 bases are TGTGCCAGCAGTGCCGACAGGGTTGGCACTGAAGCTTTCTTT.

This clone has ten or more counts. V is TRBV6-5 and J is TRBJ1-1; 7 nucleotides agree with TRBD1. There are 14 residues in the CDR3. The J segment lost 7 bases and the V segment lost 5 bases, leaving 10 bases of the junction unmatched. CDR1 and CDR2 from the germline V gene are MNHEY and SVGAGI. The CDR3 protein is CASSPGTEVFEAFF. CDR3 DNA: TGTGCCAGCAGTCCCGGGACAGAAGTTTTTGAAGCTTTCTTT.

This clone was found a few times. V and J are TRBV28 and TRBJ2-5, with D maybe TRBD2 (6 bases). The germline V gene encodes CDR1 MDHEN and CDR2 SYDVKM. This CDR3 comprises 16 residues. The V gene lost 0 bases and the J gene lost 2 bases, with 13 bases spanning the gap. The CDR3 region is CASSLWSSGTQETQYF. CDR3 in DNA: TGTGCCAGCAGTTTATGGAGTAGCGGAACACAAGAGACCCAGTACTTC.

The genes are TRBV4-1 and TRBJ1-4; no clear D. The CDR3 loop spans 13 amino acids. V dropped 4 bases and J dropped 4 bases, with 7 bases sitting between them. Germline CDR1 is MGHRA and CDR2 is YSYEKL. CDR3 DNA sequence: TGCGCCAGCAGCCGAGGAGTTAATGAAAAACTGTTTTTT. Its protein product is CASSRGVNEKLFF.

This clone was observed a single time. V gene TRBV5-4 combines with J gene TRBJ2-7; 7 bases match TRBD2. Germline CDR1 and CDR2: SGHNT and YYREEE (reference sequence). CDR3 length: 19 amino acids. The ends lost 6 bases at V and 2 bases at J; junction bases unmatched: 23. In DNA, the CDR3 is TGTGCCAGCACCCCGGCGGGGAGGGTTCCCCACTGGATTCCCTACGAGCAGTACGTC. Its protein is CASTPAGRVPHWIPYEQYV.

The chain links TRBV5-1 to TRBJ2-3; possible D gene TRBD1, 6 bases. Trimming cost V 2 bases and J 4 bases, with 11 bases left between them. CDR1 and CDR2 (germline): SGHRS, YFSETQ. This CDR3 has 14 amino acids. This chain's CDR3 is CASSLQGTADTQYF. The CDR3 DNA reads as TGCGCCAGCAGCTTACAGGGCACCGCAGATACGCAGTATTTT.

This clone showed up just a few times. The J gene is TRBJ2-7, the V gene TRBV2; TRBD2 matches 10 bases. V shed 3 bases, J shed 3 bases, and the junction held 5 bases outside the gene matches. Germline values: CDR1 SNHLY, CDR2 FYNNEI. The CDR3 loop spans 15 amino acids. The CDR3 coding sequence is TGTGCCAGCAGTGAGGTACTAGCGGGAAACTACGAGCAGTACTTC. It specifies CASSEVLAGNYEQYF.

This clone was found once. J is TRBJ2-1 and V is TRBV18; TRBD1 agrees at 7 bases. The CDR3 sequence is 14 residues long. Per the germline V gene, CDR1 is KGHSH and CDR2 is LQKENI. V lost 1 base, J lost 7 bases, and 4 bases stayed unmatched. Written as DNA, the CDR3 is TGTGCCAGCTCACCACAGACAGGGCTTAATGAGCAGTTCTTC. This codes for CASSPQTGLNEQFF.

J is TRBJ2-3 and V is TRBV7-7; D possibly corresponds to TRBD2 (6 bases). V dropped 4 bases and J dropped 8 bases, with 22 bases sitting between them. CDR1 is SSHAT, CDR2 FNYEAQ, per germline (reference sequence). This CDR3 comprises 16 residues. As DNA, the CDR3 is TGTGCCAGCAGCTCCGGAACCGGGACTGACTTTGGTACGCAGTATTTT. Residues: CASSSGTGTDFGTQYF.

The chain combines TRBV6-5 with TRBJ1-1, with D perhaps matching TRBD1 (5 bases). The V gene lost 8 bases and the J gene lost 1 base, with 11 bases spanning the gap. The CDR3 runs to 13 residues. Germline values: CDR1 MNHEY, CDR2 SVGAGI. For the CDR3, the DNA is TGTGCCAGCGGGTGGGGGGGGAACACTGAAGCTTTCTTT. Translating gives CASGWGGNTEAFF.

The V gene is TRBV19, the J gene TRBJ2-1; tentatively, D is TRBD1 (6 bases). V was shortened by 5 bases and J by 4 bases, with 12 bases between the two germline ends. In germline, CDR1 is LNHDA, CDR2 SQIVND (reference sequence). This CDR3 region has 14 residues. Here the CDR3 reads CASSPWTDYNEQFF. CDR3 nucleotides: TGTGCCAGTAGTCCCTGGACAGATTACAATGAGCAGTTCTTC.